This T cell receptor beta chain was sequenced in a study of PD-1 blockade in mismatch repair-deficient tumors. Across the study: Patients had approximately 12 mismatch repair-deficient cancer types, all previously treated and progressing.

In the case of this clone: Its antigen is still unknown.

Points from the study as a whole: Rapid post-treatment expansion, then contraction, generally preceding radiologic response, marked tumor-resident clones.

Generated by immunoSEQ multiplex PCR, the TCRdb table keeps only in-frame clones and is missing some. The repertoire holds about 100,000 clones, with 82% as singletons. All patients were mismatch repair deficient, assessed by either PCR or immunohistochemistry. The V gene's germline CDR1 is MNHNY and CDR2 SVGAGI (reference sequence). The length of the CDR3 is 15 residues. V was clipped by 5 bases and J by 6 bases, with 17 bases between them. The input for sequencing was peripheral blood, taken roughly 36 weeks after starting pembrolizumab. The chain combines TRBV6-6 with TRBJ1-5; possibly TRBD1 for D (6 bases). This clonotype originated in an adult with mismatch repair-deficient cancer. This CDR3 reads CASSQSWGPGQPQHF. CDR3 nucleotide sequence: TGTGCCAGCAGTCAGTCGTGGGGGCCTGGTCAGCCCCAGCATTTT.